The 12 T cell receptor beta chains given below trace back to one sample, sequenced in a study of blood T cell repertoires in COVID-19. The assay was immunoSEQ multiplex PCR, and TCRdb's table has in-frame clones only and misses some. The sample includes under 200,000 clones, around 90% of them seen just once. Sequenced sample: peripheral blood. The source of these receptors is a middle-aged man who had recovered from COVID-19.

The chain has TRBV7-9 and TRBJ1-2; D may be TRBD1 (6 bases). The CDR3 totals 15 residues. Germline values: CDR1 SEHNR, CDR2 FQNEAQ (reference sequence). V dropped 4 bases and J dropped 2 bases, with 14 bases sitting between them. CDR3 in amino acids: CASSSKGGVNYGYTF. The CDR3 DNA is TGTGCCAGCAGCTCCAAAGGGGGGGTCAACTATGGCTACACCTTC.

The chain couples TRBV29-1 to TRBJ1-2; D gene ambiguous. Germline CDR1 and CDR2: SQVTM and ANQGSEA. The CDR3 consists of 11 residues. The V end was cut by 7 bases, the J end by 8 bases, with 14 bases between. The CDR3 bases are TGCAGCGCCGAGTGGAGGGAGGGCTACACCTTC. This gives the protein CSAEWREGYTF.

The sample holds one count of this clone. The CDR3 spells CASSLFEEKLFF. CDR3 sequence (DNA): TGTGCCAGCAGCTTGTTCGAGGAAAAACTGTTTTTT. The V call is TRBV5-6, the J call TRBJ1-4; no clear D. The CDR3 extends over 12 amino acids. V lost 1 base and J lost 8, with 6 bases in between. The germline CDR1 and CDR2 sequences are SGHDT and YYEEEE.

In regard to this clone: Without the conserved terminal phenylalanine or tryptophan, this CDR3 likely stems from a read error. The DNA is omitted, as the CDR3 cannot be located on it reliably, and the CDR3 follows TCRdb's listing. The rearrangement joins TRBV21-1 to TRBJ2-7; the table's D call TRBD2 went unverified against the DNA. TRBV21-1 is deemed a pseudogene. Counting both end residues, the CDR3 totals 10 amino acids. The CDR3 spells CASSKLEGRA.

This chain joins TRBV3-1 (or the pseudogene TRBV3-2) and TRBJ2-7; TRBD1 might be the D (6 bases). The CDR3 sequence is 17 residues long. V dropped 4 bases and J dropped 2 bases, with 21 bases sitting between them. Germline V gene data show CDR1 as LGHDT and CDR2 as YNNKEL (reference sequence). CDR3 amino acids: CASSPELRTVTPYEQYF. CDR3 bases: TGTGCCAGCAGCCCAGAATTGAGGACAGTGACCCCCTACGAGCAGTACTTC.

The V and J genes are TRBV19 and TRBJ2-4; 7 positions match TRBD1. CDR3 size: 15 residues. Looked up from germline, CDR1 is LNHDA and CDR2 is SQIVND (reference sequence). Trimming at V came to 7 bases and at J to 8 bases, leaving 14 bases not matched to a gene. The CDR3 spells CASTPGGPELDIQYF. The CDR3 coding sequence is TGTGCCAGTACTCCAGGGGGTCCGGAGTTGGACATTCAGTACTTC.

The chain uses TRBV3-1 (or the pseudogene TRBV3-2) and TRBJ1-2, with TRBD1 as a possible D gene (5 bases). Per the germline V gene, CDR1 is LGHDT and CDR2 is YNNKEL (reference sequence). Trimming removed 6 bases at V and 4 bases at J, with 15 bases between. The CDR3 spans 14 residues. The CDR3 region is CASSPLGGFYGYTF. In DNA form, the CDR3 reads TGTGCCAGCAGTCCTCTTGGGGGGTTCTATGGCTACACCTTC.

The chain employs TRBV5-1 and TRBJ2-1; D perhaps matches TRBD1 (5 bases). The germline gives CDR1 SGHRS, CDR2 YFSETQ. V lost 3 bases and J lost 6, with 16 bases in between. CDR3 size: 15 residues. The CDR3 nucleotides read TGCGCCAGCAGCTGGGGTGGCAGGGAAGTCAATGAGCAGTTCTTC. It encodes CASSWGGREVNEQFF.

The J gene is TRBJ2-5, the V gene TRBV7-2; D remains ambiguous. Looked up from germline, CDR1 is SGHTA and CDR2 is FQGNSA. Deletions cut 3 bases from V and 1 base from J, with 9 bases between. The CDR3 length is 14 residues. The CDR3 region is CASSLRFLQETQYF. The DNA of the CDR3 is TGTGCCAGCAGCTTGCGGTTCCTCCAAGAGACCCAGTACTTC.

V usage is TRBV7-2 and J usage is TRBJ2-1, with 8 bases that match TRBD2. The CDR3 has 17 residues. The J segment lost 4 bases and the V segment lost 1 base, leaving 9 bases of the junction unmatched. The V gene's germline CDR1 is SGHTA and CDR2 FQGNSA. The CDR3 loop reads CASSLEARGGPYNEQFF. The DNA for the CDR3 is TGTGCCAGCAGCTTAGAAGCCCGGGGGGGGCCGTACAATGAGCAGTTCTTC.

The chain combines TRBV29-1 with TRBJ1-2, with D unresolved. This CDR3 is built from 11 residues. The V end was cut by 7 bases, the J end by 6 bases, with 12 bases between. Germline CDR1 is SQVTM and CDR2 is ANQGSEA. In nucleotides, the CDR3 is TGCAGCGGGAGGTCGGCGGATGGCTACACCTTC. Its translation: CSGRSADGYTF.

This clone was detected once. This chain uses TRBV1 with TRBJ1-5; TRBD1 was called by the table and not checked on the DNA. TRBV1 is a pseudogene locus. The CDR3 totals 17 residues. Here the CDR3 reads CTSSHDRGFKANQPQHF. DNA of the CDR3: TGCACCAGCAGCCACGACAGGGGATTTAAAGCCAATCAGCCCCAGCATTTT.